These T cell receptor beta chains were read from a single sample in a study of blood T cell repertoires in COVID-19. Clones were read by immunoSEQ multiplex PCR, and TCRdb kept only the in-frame ones, dropping some. This sample yields fewer than 350,000 clones, of which under 90% are seen a single time; roughly 5% belongs to the top ten. The sequenced sample was PBMCs or T cells enriched from blood (not recorded which). These receptors were collected from a man in his sixties who had recovered from COVID-19. Both conserved end residues are part of each CDR3. Each record gives: clone size, D gene, V gene, J gene, CDR3 DNA, CDR3 protein. The D gene is left open where the match is weak. Not every row has a clone size; where given, it reads once, few, many or a size class.

NA	NA	TRBV19	TRBJ1-3	TGTGCCAGTAGTCTCGACAGGTACCAGGGAAACACCATATATTTT	CASSLDRYQGNTIYF
NA	NA	TRBV5-4	TRBJ1-1	TGTGCCAGCAGCCCCGCCGGGACTGGCACTGAAGCTTTCTTT	CASSPAGTGTEAFF
NA	NA	TRBV11-2	TRBJ2-7	TGTGCCAGCAGCTTAGCCGACGCAGGGCCCTACGAGCAGTACTTC	CASSLADAGPYEQYF
NA	TRBD2	TRBV9	TRBJ2-2	TGTGCCAGCAGCGTAGTAGGTCTAGCGGGAAACACCGGGGAGCTGTTTTTT	CASSVVGLAGNTGELFF
once	NA	TRBV21-1	TRBJ2-7	TGTGCCAGCAGCAAAGTTAGCAGGGGCGCCGGGGGGAAGCAGTACTTC	CASSKVSRGAGGKQYF
NA	NA	TRBV5-4	TRBJ2-5	TGTGCCAGCAGCTTGGCGAGGGGGTTTCAAGAGACCCAGTACTTC	CASSLARGFQETQYF
NA	NA	TRBV5-1	TRBJ2-7	TGCGCCAGCAGCTTGGCGCAGGCATCCTACGAGCAGTACTTC	CASSLAQASYEQYF
NA	NA	TRBV5-4	TRBJ1-6	TGTGCCAGCAGCGCCACAGGGTTTAGTTCACCCCTCCACTTT	CASSATGFSSPLHF
NA	NA	TRBV29-1	TRBJ2-5	TGCAGCGGCCTCAGGACTGGCCAAGAGACCCAGTACTTC	CSGLRTGQETQYF
NA	TRBD1	TRBV6-2/TRBV6-3	TRBJ2-7	TGTGCCAGCAGCCCCCAGACAGGGTTGTACGAGCAGTACTTC	CASSPQTGLYEQYF
NA	TRBD2	TRBV28	TRBJ2-5	TGTGCCAGCATCCCATGGGGTAGCGGGAGGGCCAGCAAGACCCAGTACTTC	CASIPWGSGRASKTQYF
once	NA	TRBV27	TRBJ1-1	TGTGCCAGCATTCAGGGGAAGAGGACTGAAGCTTTCTTT	CASIQGKRTEAFF
NA	NA	TRBV28	TRBJ2-3	TGTGCCAGTAGGGGCTCAAGCACAGATACGCAGTATTTT	CASRGSSTDTQYF
NA	NA	TRBV19	TRBJ2-3	TGTGCCAGTAGCAGAATGACAGATACGCAGTATTTT	CASSRMTDTQYF
few	NA	TRBV7-9	TRBJ1-6	TGTGCCAGCAGCTTGACAGATTCCCTCAATTCACCCCTCCACTTT	CASSLTDSLNSPLHF
NA	TRBD1	TRBV5-1	TRBJ2-6	TGCGCCAGCAGCTTGTTAGGGGGCGGTGGGGCCAACGTCCTGACTTTC	CASSLLGGGGANVLTF
few	TRBD2	TRBV18	TRBJ2-7	TGTGCCAGCTCACCGGTAACTAGCGGGCCCTACGAGCAGTACTTC	CASSPVTSGPYEQYF
few	NA	TRBV11-2	TRBJ1-1	TGTGCCAGCAGCTTAGCAGGGGTTGAAGCTTTCTTT	CASSLAGVEAFF
NA	TRBD1	TRBV28	TRBJ2-4	TGTGCCAGCAGTTCGGGACAGCTAGCCAAAAACATTCAGTACTTC	CASSSGQLAKNIQYF
NA	TRBD1	TRBV6-6	TRBJ1-4	TGTGCCAGCAGTTTGGGACAGGGCTTTGAAAAACTGTTTTTT	CASSLGQGFEKLFF
NA	NA	TRBV18	TRBJ2-7	TGTGCCAGCTCACCACCGTCGAGGGACTCCTACGAGCAGTACTTC	CASSPPSRDSYEQYF
NA	TRBD2	TRBV29-1	TRBJ2-3	TGCAGCGTCCCCGGAATTGGCGGGGGGCAGTATTTT	CSVPGIGGGQYF
NA	NA	TRBV7-9	TRBJ2-1	TGTGCCAGCAGCTTTGCCGGTAGCTCCTACAATGAGCAGTTCTTC	CASSFAGSSYNEQFF
NA	NA	TRBV12-3/TRBV12-4	TRBJ1-1	TGTGCCAGCAGTTTAAGGGGGACTGAAGCTTTCTTT	CASSLRGTEAFF
NA	NA	TRBV19	TRBJ1-5	TGTGCCAGTAGTATAGATGTCGGGGGTATTCAGCCCCAGCATTTT	CASSIDVGGIQPQHF
NA	NA	TRBV19	TRBJ2-1	TGTGCCAGTAAGGGGCAGGGTCGGAACAATGAGCAGTTCTTC	CASKGQGRNNEQFF
NA	TRBD2	TRBV5-1	TRBJ2-1	TGCGCCAGCAGCTTGGTTGTTAGCGGGAGTGGTGTTGAGCAGTTCTTC	CASSLVVSGSGVEQFF